The source of this T cell receptor (beta chain) is a study of vaccination and CD4 T cells after COVID-19. Study-level information: Stimulation used overlapping spike peptides from SARS-CoV-2, HCoV-NL63, HCoV-OC43 and HCoV-229E. Findings and limits, study-wide: Median reactive clonotypes, those recognizing SARS-CoV-2, rose from roughly 19 to 38, not significantly.

V was cut by 2 bases and J by 0 bases, with 6 bases left in between. The CDR3 runs 14 residues. The germline V gene has CDR1 ENHRY and CDR2 SYGVKD. Treatment given: roughly ten-day PBMC culture with coronavirus spike peptide pools or control peptides (ViraFEST assay). CD4+ T cells of the unexposed donor were collected before the COVID-19 pandemic (2011-2018). Only one count was recorded for this clonotype. The antigen is unknown. Oncomine TCR Beta short-read sequencing was applied to DNA from cultured CD4+ T cells. Someone extracted genomic DNA from cultured CD4+ T cells. TCRdb ran MiXCR on the PCR reads and lists one entry per CDR3 protein. Among 7,000 to 9,500 distinct CDR3 sequences, around 28% were seen once, and the ten largest hold about 10%.

The sample consisted of CD4+ T cells from blood, cultured in vitro. The chain has TRBV10-3 and TRBJ2-3; D perhaps matches TRBD2 (5 bases). The receptor's source is a human donor in good health. The CDR3 DNA is TGTGCCATCAGTGAGGAGGGTAGCACAGATACGCAGTATTTT. This translates into CAISEEGSTDTQYF.